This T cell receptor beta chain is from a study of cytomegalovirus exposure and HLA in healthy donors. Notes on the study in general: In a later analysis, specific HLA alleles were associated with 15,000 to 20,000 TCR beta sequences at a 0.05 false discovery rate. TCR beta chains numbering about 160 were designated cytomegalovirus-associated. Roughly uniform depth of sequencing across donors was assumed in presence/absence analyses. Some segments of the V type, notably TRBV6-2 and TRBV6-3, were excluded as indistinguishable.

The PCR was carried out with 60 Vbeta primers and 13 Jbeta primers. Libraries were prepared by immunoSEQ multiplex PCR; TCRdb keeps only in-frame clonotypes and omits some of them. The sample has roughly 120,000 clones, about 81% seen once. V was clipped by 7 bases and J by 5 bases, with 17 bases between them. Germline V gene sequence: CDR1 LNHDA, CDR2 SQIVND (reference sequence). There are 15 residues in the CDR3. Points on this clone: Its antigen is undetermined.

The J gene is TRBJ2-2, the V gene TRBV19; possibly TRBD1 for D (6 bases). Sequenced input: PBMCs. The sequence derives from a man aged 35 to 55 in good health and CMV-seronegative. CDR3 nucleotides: TGTGCCAGTACTCAACAGGGTGAGGCAACCGGGGAGCTGTTTTTT. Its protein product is CASTQQGEATGELFF. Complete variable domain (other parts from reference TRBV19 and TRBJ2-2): DGGITQSPKYLFRKEGQNVTLSCEQNLNHDAMYWYRQDPGQGLRLIYYSQIVNDFQKGDIAEGYSVSREKKESFPLTVTSAQKNPTAFYLCASTQQGEATGELFFGEGSRLTVL.